This entry features one T cell receptor beta chain sequence. The data stem from a study of OX40 agonist ivuxolimab in advanced cancers. The data were produced by immunoSEQ multiplex PCR, yet TCRdb's version contains in-frame clones alone and is incomplete. This table has some 48,000 clones, around nine tenths appearing once. The length of the CDR3 is 15 residues. Germline V gene sequence: CDR1 MGHRA, CDR2 YSYEKL. The trim removed 0 bases at V and 5 bases at J, leaving 3 bases unmatched. Here the sequenced sample was CD4+ or CD8+ T cells sorted from blood, taken in a trial of the OX40 agonist ivuxolimab. The chain couples TRBV4-1 to TRBJ1-5, with TRBD1 identical over 8 bases. This clonotype was sampled from an adult with an advanced solid tumor such as melanoma, head and neck, liver or kidney cancer. In DNA form, the CDR3 reads TGCGCCAGCAGCCAAGAGGTGACAGGGGATCAGCCCCAGCATTTT. Protein sequence: CASSQEVTGDQPQHF.